Detailed here is one T cell receptor beta chain. Its specificity is unknown. The entry originates in a study of shared clonotypes between healthy human individuals. This table comes from immunoSEQ multiplex PCR, and its TCRdb copy is limited to in-frame clones, with some not included. Here the sample spans some 500,000 clones, roughly 95% being singletons. Findings of the study overall: It was the non-shared clonotypes that had lower generation probabilities than clonotypes shared by all four donors.

The specimen sequenced was naive CD4+ T cells sorted from blood. Subset of the sample: CD45RA+ positively selected. This TCR derives from a woman in her 30s in good health.

CDR3 sequence (DNA): TGTGCCAGCAGGGATCAGTATTCCTACGAGCAGTACTTC. Its protein is CASRDQYSYEQYF. The rearrangement links TRBV6-5 to TRBJ2-7; D gene uncertain. The ends were cut back, 6 bases at V and 1 base at J, with 10 bases in the middle. In germline, CDR1 is MNHEY, CDR2 SVGAGI. The CDR3 runs to 13 residues.